The rows below give T cell receptor beta chains drawn from one sample of a study of T-cell reconstitution after alpha-beta-depleted transplantation in children. A single record per CDR3 protein comes from TCRdb applying MiXCR to the PCR reads. The repertoire holds about 200,000 distinct CDR3 sequences, with 6.3% as singletons. This specimen was PBMCs, taken before TCRalphabeta/CD19-depleted stem cell transplant. The receptor set was obtained from a girl less than two years old with combined immunodeficiency, due to receive a stem cell transplant. Both conserved end residues are part of each CDR3. The D gene is left open where the match is weak. Clone sizes are given selectively: once, few, many, or a class where the clone is expanded.

d_gene: .; v_gene: TRBV28; j_gene: TRBJ1-6; abundance: many; CDR3aa: CASSLSPSPLHF; CDR3nt: TGTGCCAGCAGTTTGAGCCCTTCACCCCTCCACTTT
d_gene: TRBD2; v_gene: TRBV9; j_gene: TRBJ2-1; abundance: many; CDR3aa: CASSVDSGGANEQFF; CDR3nt: TGTGCCAGCAGCGTAGATAGCGGGGGGGCGAATGAGCAGTTCTTC
d_gene: .; v_gene: TRBV29-1; j_gene: TRBJ1-2; abundance: many; CDR3aa: CSVEDLGGKGAYGYTF; CDR3nt: TGCAGCGTTGAAGATCTGGGGGGAAAGGGAGCCTATGGCTACACCTTC
d_gene: .; v_gene: TRBV7-9; j_gene: TRBJ2-2; abundance: many; CDR3aa: CATLAENTGELFF; CDR3nt: TGTGCCACCTTAGCAGAGAACACCGGGGAGCTGTTTTTT
d_gene: TRBD1; v_gene: TRBV4-3; j_gene: TRBJ2-5; abundance: many; CDR3aa: CASSQSTGVETQYF; CDR3nt: TGCGCCAGCAGCCAATCAACAGGGGTAGAGACCCAGTACTTC
d_gene: TRBD1; v_gene: TRBV7-4; j_gene: TRBJ1-1; abundance: few; CDR3aa: CASSLGPGQTSMITEAFF; CDR3nt: TGTGCCAGCAGCTTAGGCCCGGGACAGACATCCATGATCACTGAAGCTTTCTTT
d_gene: TRBD2; v_gene: TRBV11-2; j_gene: TRBJ2-1; abundance: .; CDR3aa: CASSLEAGGLWYNEQFF; CDR3nt: TGTGCCAGCAGCTTAGAAGCGGGGGGGCTATGGTACAATGAGCAGTTCTTC
d_gene: TRBD1; v_gene: TRBV28; j_gene: TRBJ2-5; abundance: many; CDR3aa: CASRQTGFKETQYF; CDR3nt: TGTGCCAGCAGACAGACAGGGTTCAAAGAGACCCAGTACTTC
d_gene: .; v_gene: TRBV5-1; j_gene: TRBJ2-3; abundance: many; CDR3aa: CASSLGDGADTQYF; CDR3nt: TGCGCCAGCAGCTTGGGTGACGGGGCAGATACGCAGTATTTT
d_gene: TRBD1; v_gene: TRBV25-1; j_gene: TRBJ2-5; abundance: .; CDR3aa: CASSEPTGVQETQYF; CDR3nt: TGTGCCAGCAGTGAACCGACAGGGGTCCAAGAGACCCAGTACTTC
d_gene: .; v_gene: TRBV10-3; j_gene: TRBJ2-5; abundance: many; CDR3aa: CAISQAQETQYF; CDR3nt: TGTGCCATCAGCCAGGCCCAAGAGACCCAGTACTTC
d_gene: .; v_gene: TRBV3-1; j_gene: TRBJ2-5; abundance: many; CDR3aa: CASSQVDRETQYF; CDR3nt: TGTGCCAGCAGCCAAGTTGACAGAGAGACCCAGTACTTC
d_gene: TRBD1; v_gene: TRBV28; j_gene: TRBJ2-1; abundance: few; CDR3aa: CASNIQGNAYNEQFF; CDR3nt: TGTGCCAGCAATATACAGGGGAACGCCTACAATGAGCAGTTCTTC
d_gene: TRBD2; v_gene: TRBV28; j_gene: TRBJ2-1; abundance: many; CDR3aa: CASSASGREFF; CDR3nt: TGTGCCAGCAGTGCTAGCGGGAGGGAGTTCTTC
d_gene: TRBD2; v_gene: TRBV7-2; j_gene: TRBJ2-7; abundance: many; CDR3aa: CASSLASGDVYEQYF; CDR3nt: TGTGCCAGCAGCTTGGCTAGCGGGGATGTCTACGAGCAGTACTTC
d_gene: .; v_gene: TRBV28; j_gene: TRBJ1-6; abundance: many; CDR3aa: CASTGIKNSPLHF; CDR3nt: TGTGCCAGCACAGGGATAAAGAATTCACCCCTCCACTTT
d_gene: TRBD2; v_gene: TRBV20-1; j_gene: TRBJ2-7; abundance: many; CDR3aa: CSARESAGALLYEQYF; CDR3nt: TGCAGTGCTAGAGAATCGGCGGGAGCCCTTCTCTACGAGCAGTACTTC
d_gene: .; v_gene: TRBV4-2; j_gene: TRBJ2-1; abundance: many; CDR3aa: CASSATLDGGLGLFF; CDR3nt: TGTGCCAGCAGCGCAACCCTCGATGGGGGACTTGGCCTGTTCTTC
d_gene: .; v_gene: TRBV6-5; j_gene: TRBJ2-1; abundance: few; CDR3aa: CASRTEHEQFF; CDR3nt: TGTGCCAGCAGGACTGAGCATGAGCAGTTCTTC
d_gene: .; v_gene: TRBV11-2; j_gene: TRBJ2-6; abundance: .; CDR3aa: CASSLETANVLTF; CDR3nt: TGTGCCAGCAGCTTAGAGACGGCCAACGTCCTGACTTTC
d_gene: TRBD2; v_gene: TRBV6-4; j_gene: TRBJ2-1; abundance: many; CDR3aa: CASSDVGLAGNEQFF; CDR3nt: TGTGCCAGCAGTGACGTGGGACTAGCGGGAAATGAGCAGTTCTTC
d_gene: .; v_gene: TRBV25-1; j_gene: TRBJ1-1; abundance: many; CDR3aa: CASMGTLGAEAFF; CDR3nt: TGTGCCAGCATGGGGACCCTAGGCGCTGAAGCTTTCTTT
d_gene: .; v_gene: TRBV3-1; j_gene: TRBJ1-1; abundance: .; CDR3aa: CAFSLSPTGNTEAFF; CDR3nt: TGTGCCTTCAGTTTAAGTCCGACAGGGAACACTGAAGCTTTCTTT
d_gene: TRBD2; v_gene: TRBV7-6; j_gene: TRBJ2-1; abundance: many; CDR3aa: CASSIRSGGVYNEQFF; CDR3nt: TGTGCCAGCAGCATCCGCAGCGGGGGGGTCTACAATGAGCAGTTCTTC
d_gene: .; v_gene: TRBV14; j_gene: TRBJ2-2; abundance: many; CDR3aa: CASSQYFSNTGELFF; CDR3nt: TGTGCCAGCAGCCAATATTTTTCGAACACCGGGGAGCTGTTTTTT
d_gene: .; v_gene: TRBV12-3/TRBV12-4; j_gene: TRBJ2-5; abundance: many; CDR3aa: CASSLNDGTQYF; CDR3nt: TGTGCCAGCAGTTTGAACGATGGGACCCAGTACTTC
d_gene: TRBD2; v_gene: TRBV20-1; j_gene: TRBJ2-5; abundance: many; CDR3aa: CSANWIGRPVGTQYF; CDR3nt: TGCAGTGCTAATTGGATCGGGAGGCCCGTAGGCACCCAGTACTTC
d_gene: TRBD1; v_gene: TRBV19; j_gene: TRBJ2-1; abundance: .; CDR3aa: CASSISDRPRYNEQFF; CDR3nt: TGTGCCAGTAGTATATCGGACAGGCCAAGATACAATGAGCAGTTCTTC
d_gene: .; v_gene: TRBV29-1; j_gene: TRBJ2-5; abundance: many; CDR3aa: CSGTSWGQETQYF; CDR3nt: TGCAGCGGGACCTCATGGGGCCAAGAGACCCAGTACTTC
d_gene: .; v_gene: TRBV28; j_gene: TRBJ2-5; abundance: many; CDR3aa: CASSPRFPPETQYF; CDR3nt: TGTGCCAGCAGTCCTCGGTTTCCTCCAGAGACCCAGTACTTC